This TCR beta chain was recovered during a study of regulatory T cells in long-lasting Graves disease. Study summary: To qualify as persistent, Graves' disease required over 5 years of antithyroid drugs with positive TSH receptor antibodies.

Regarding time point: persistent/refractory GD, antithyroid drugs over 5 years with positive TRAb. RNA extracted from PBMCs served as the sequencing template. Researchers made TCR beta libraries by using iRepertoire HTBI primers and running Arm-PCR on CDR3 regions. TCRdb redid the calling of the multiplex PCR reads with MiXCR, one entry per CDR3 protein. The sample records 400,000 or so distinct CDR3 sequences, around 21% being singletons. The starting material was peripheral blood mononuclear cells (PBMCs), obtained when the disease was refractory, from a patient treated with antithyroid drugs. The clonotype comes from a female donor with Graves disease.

CDR3 region: CASSLQASNGELFF. The CDR3 DNA follows: TGTGCCAGCAGTTTACAGGCGTCAAACGGGGAGCTGTTTTTT. The chain couples TRBV27 to TRBJ2-2; D is undetermined. V lost 2 bases and J 7 bases, leaving 11 bases between the germline ends. CDR3 length: 14 residues. The germline CDR1 and CDR2 sequences are MNHEY and SMNVEV (reference sequence).